The 9 T cell receptor beta chains presented below share a single source sample, sequenced in a study of T-cell memory formation after mild COVID-19. In TCRdb, the 5' RACE reads were re-called with MiXCR into one record per CDR3 protein. In the table there are just under 550,000 distinct CDR3 sequences, approximately 20% of which are singletons. Sequenced: PBMCs or a T cell subset sorted from them (not recorded which). These receptors all come from an adult woman who had mild COVID-19 (a few samples of this study predate the infection). Cell type and time point are not known.

This clonotype turned up a few times. This rearrangement joins TRBV12-3 or TRBV12-4 to TRBJ1-5, with D unresolved. Trimming removed 2 bases from V and 0 bases from J, with 14 bases in between. The CDR3 extends over 17 amino acids. CDR3 in DNA: TGTGCCAGCAGTTTACTCCCGAATGTTTATAGCAATCAGCCCCAGCATTTT. This encodes CASSLLPNVYSNQPQHF.

There are a few counts of this clonotype. The chain combines TRBV6-6 with TRBJ1-3, with D perhaps TRBD1 (5 bases). Germline V gives CDR1 MNHNY, CDR2 SVGAGI (reference sequence). The CDR3 consists of 17 residues. The germline V and J ends were trimmed by 2 bases and 0 bases, with 14 bases remaining between them. CDR3 residues: CASSYPTDRPSGNTIYF. In DNA, the CDR3 is TGTGCCAGCAGTTACCCAACAGACAGACCCTCTGGAAACACCATATATTTT.

This sequence joins TRBV27 and TRBJ2-7; the D gene is possibly TRBD2 (6 bases). This CDR3 spans 14 amino acids. V was pared by 8 bases and J by 0 bases, with 14 bases between. In germline, CDR1 is MNHEY, CDR2 SMNVEV (reference sequence). CDR3 DNA sequence: TGTGCCAGCTCTTGGACTACTAGCTCCTACGAGCAGTACTTC. This sequence encodes CASSWTTSSYEQYF.

This rearrangement joins TRBV10-3 to TRBJ2-7; 7 bases map to TRBD2. The germline V gene has CDR1 ENHRY and CDR2 SYGVKD. The CDR3 contains 12 residues. V shed 5 bases, J shed 3 bases, and the junction held 1 base outside the gene matches. The CDR3 region is CAISTGGYEQYF. The CDR3, as DNA: TGTGCCATCAGTACGGGAGGCTACGAGCAGTACTTC.

The CDR3 coding sequence is TGTGCCTGGGGCGACGAGGGGCTGACAGATACGCAGTATTTT. Amino acid sequence: CAWGDEGLTDTQYF. V and J are TRBV30 and TRBJ2-3; the D gene could be TRBD1 or TRBD2 (5 bases each). V lost 5 bases and J lost 3, with 15 bases in between. Germline V lookup: CDR1 GTSNPN, CDR2 SVGIG (reference sequence). The CDR3 covers 14 residues.

In DNA, the CDR3 is TGTGCCAGCGCAGACCCCTTCGACACAGATACGCAGTATTTT. It specifies CASADPFDTDTQYF. The rearrangement joins TRBV2 to TRBJ2-3; unclear D gene. The CDR3 has 14 residues. Germline V CDR1 and CDR2: SNHLY, FYNNEI. Trimming pared 8 bases from V and 2 bases from J, leaving 14 bases between.

The chain uses TRBV7-6 and TRBJ2-3, with D unclear. Germline V gene lookup returns CDR1 SGHVS and CDR2 FNYEAQ. There are 16 residues in the CDR3. V was trimmed by 2 bases and J by 0 bases, leaving 12 bases between them. CDR3 nucleotides: TGTGCCAGCAGCTTATGGCTAGAGACTAGCACAGATACGCAGTATTTT. Its protein is CASSLWLETSTDTQYF.

This chain connects TRBV20-1 to TRBJ2-3; 7 bases map to TRBD1. From germline, CDR1 is DFQATT and CDR2 SNEGSKA (reference sequence). This CDR3 contains 13 residues. V trimming: 4 bases; J trimming: 5 bases; junction bases outside the gene matches: 6. The CDR3 region is CSAKGQPEDTQYF. The CDR3 region has the DNA TGCAGTGCTAAGGGACAGCCAGAAGATACGCAGTATTTT.

This clonotype turned up a few times. The chain has TRBV30 and TRBJ1-1; the D gene is possibly TRBD1 (5 bases). Per the germline V gene, CDR1 is GTSNPN and CDR2 is SVGIG (reference sequence). V was pared by 0 bases and J by 4 bases, with 12 bases between. The CDR3 is 14 amino acids. CDR3 residues: CAWSVGQGGTEAFF. In nucleotides, the CDR3 is TGTGCCTGGAGTGTAGGGCAGGGCGGCACTGAAGCTTTCTTT.